The clone carrying this TCR beta chain was detected only once. This sample was taken from a study of T cell changes during pregnancy in multiple sclerosis. The CDR3 sequence is 15 residues long. Germline V lookup: CDR1 SEHNR, CDR2 FQNEAQ (reference sequence). V shed 5 bases and J shed 7 bases, with 20 bases lying between them. Here immunoSEQ multiplex PCR was the method, and the copy in TCRdb shows in-frame clones only, minus some. The sample yields around 48,000 clones, about 88% seen once. The starting material was CD8+ T cells from peripheral blood mononuclear cells, obtained before pregnancy. The chain uses TRBV7-9 and TRBJ1-2, with D possibly being TRBD1 (6 bases). This receptor was obtained from a female donor with multiple sclerosis, enrolled in a pregnancy study. The DNA of the CDR3 is TGTGCCAGCAGCGTAATGGGGGCAGGGCCAGGTGGCTACACCTTC. This sequence encodes CASSVMGAGPGGYTF.